Sequencing of this T cell receptor (beta chain) was carried out in a study of T-cell memory formation after mild COVID-19. The germline CDR1 and CDR2 sequences are GTSNPN and SVGIG (reference sequence). The germline V and J ends were trimmed by 5 bases and 0 bases, with 9 bases remaining between them. The CDR3 loop spans 13 amino acids. This clonotype was observed a few times. From the 5' RACE reads, TCRdb called clonotypes with MiXCR, one entry per CDR3 protein. The table shows about 360,000 distinct CDR3 sequences, with around 15% occurring only once. This chain uses TRBV30 with TRBJ2-3; TRBD2 might be the D (6 bases). Sequenced sample: PBMCs or a T cell subset sorted from them (not recorded which). This receptor was identified in a man younger than 35 who had mild COVID-19 (a few samples of this study predate the infection). Cell type and time point are not known. The CDR3 DNA follows: TGTGCCTGGGCGGGACGGAGCACAGATACGCAGTATTTT. The encoded protein is CAWAGRSTDTQYF.